These T cell receptor beta chains were read from a single sample in a study of OX40 agonist ivuxolimab in advanced cancers. Repertoires were generated with immunoSEQ multiplex PCR, while TCRdb's copy carries only in-frame clones and drops some. The sample gives fewer than 55,000 clones, 75% to 85% of which show up once; roughly 0.69% is in the top ten. Sequenced material: CD4+ or CD8+ T cells sorted from blood, taken in a trial of the OX40 agonist ivuxolimab. The receptors shown here come from an adult with an advanced solid tumor such as melanoma, head and neck, liver or kidney cancer. CDR3s include the opening cysteine and the closing phenylalanine or tryptophan. D genes are given only for firm matches. The size entry is marked missing in some rows and otherwise reads once, few, many or a size class.

J,V,D,size,DNA,CDR3
TRBJ1-2,TRBV6-5,TRBD1,.,TGTGCCAGCAGAGAAACAGGGGGCTCTAACTATGGCTACACCTTC,CASRETGGSNYGYTF
TRBJ1-1,TRBV2,.,.,TGTGCCAGCAGTACCACAGGGTACACTGAAGCTTTCTTT,CASSTTGYTEAFF
TRBJ2-2,TRBV7-9,TRBD1,few,TGTGCCAGCAGCTCCGGGACAGTCGGTGACGGGGAGCTGTTTTTT,CASSSGTVGDGELFF
TRBJ1-6,TRBV11-3,.,.,TGTGCCAGCAGCTTAGTCCCCCCCGGGTTAGGTTCACCCCTCCACTTT,CASSLVPPGLGSPLHF
TRBJ2-7,TRBV4-1,TRBD2,once,TGCGCCAGCAGCCAAGAAAAAGCGGGGGGGCTGAGTGAGCAGTACTTC,CASSQEKAGGLSEQYF
TRBJ2-1,TRBV6-5,.,.,TGTGCCAGCACGCCGCCGGGGAACAATGAGCAGTTCTTC,CASTPPGNNEQFF
TRBJ2-5,TRBV28,.,.,TGTGCCAGCAGTACAAGCTTGGGAAACCAAGAGACCCAGTACTTC,CASSTSLGNQETQYF
TRBJ2-3,TRBV6-5,TRBD1,.,TGTGCCAGCACTTCGGGACAGGGGATTATGAATACGCAGTATTTT,CASTSGQGIMNTQYF
TRBJ1-4,TRBV6-5,.,.,TGTGCCAGCAGTCTTTTTTTCGCAACTAATGAAAAACTGTTTTTT,CASSLFFATNEKLFF
TRBJ2-3,TRBV6-1,.,few,TGTGCCAGCAGTGGACCTCTTAGGGTTGCGACTAGAAGCACAGATACGCAGTATTTT,CASSGPLRVATRSTDTQYF
TRBJ1-4,TRBV10-3,TRBD1,once,TGTGCCACCCGGGACAGGGAAGCAACTAATGAAAAACTGTTTTTT,CATRDREATNEKLFF
TRBJ2-7,TRBV2,.,few,TGTGCCAGCAGTGACTCGAGCCTTAGGGATACCTACGAGCAGTACTTC,CASSDSSLRDTYEQYF
TRBJ2-5,TRBV25-1,.,.,TGTGCCAGCAGGGATAGAGAGACCCAGTACTTC,CASRDRETQYF
TRBJ1-6,TRBV7-2,.,.,TGTGCCAGCAGCCCACAGGGAGGAAGGGATAATTCACCCCTCCACTTT,CASSPQGGRDNSPLHF
TRBJ2-1,TRBV10-1,TRBD2,.,TGCGCCAGCAGTGTTCAGCGGGGGGGGACCTACAATGAGCAGTTCTTC,CASSVQRGGTYNEQFF
TRBJ2-7,TRBV2,.,.,TGTGCCAGCAGAGCCGGGACTGTTTCCTACGAGCAGTACTTC,CASRAGTVSYEQYF
TRBJ2-3,TRBV6-4,.,.,TGTGCCAGCAGTGACACAAGACTAGATACGCAGTATTTT,CASSDTRLDTQYF
TRBJ2-5,TRBV2,TRBD1,.,TGTGCCTCCTCAGGGGGACAGGAAGAGACCCAGTACTTC,CASSGGQEETQYF
TRBJ2-1,TRBV5-4,.,.,TGTGCCAGCACCTACAGGGTCAGGGACAATGAGCAGTTCTTC,CASTYRVRDNEQFF
TRBJ2-5,TRBV10-3,TRBD1,.,TGTGCCATCAGTGAGTCCACAGGGGGAGAGACCCAGTACTTC,CAISESTGGETQYF
TRBJ1-2,TRBV4-1,.,few,TGCGCCAGCAGCCAAGAGATCAACTATGGCTACACCTTC,CASSQEINYGYTF
TRBJ2-7,TRBV6-5,.,.,TGTGCCAGCAGTCGTCTGGGGGATAGCTCCTACGAGCAGTACTTC,CASSRLGDSSYEQYF
TRBJ2-6,TRBV7-2,TRBD2,.,TGTGCCAGCAGCCCAGGACTAGCGGGTTCCTCTGGGGCCAACGTCCTGACTTTC,CASSPGLAGSSGANVLTF
TRBJ2-5,TRBV19,.,.,TGTGCCAGTAGTACCGGGCCAACCGGCGGTGAGACCCAGTACTTC,CASSTGPTGGETQYF
TRBJ1-5,TRBV10-3,.,.,TGTGCCATCAGTGAGTCTATGGTGGGTGGTCAGCCCCAGCATTTT,CAISESMVGGQPQHF
TRBJ1-3,TRBV19,.,.,TGTGCCAGTAGTACAGATTCTGGAAACACCATATATTTT,CASSTDSGNTIYF
TRBJ1-6,TRBV10-3,.,.,TGTGCCATCAGTGTACAAGACAGCGATTCACCCCTCCACTTT,CAISVQDSDSPLHF
TRBJ2-7,TRBV9,.,.,TGTGCCAGCAGCTCCTCGGGTGGGGCCCTGTACGAGCAGTACTTC,CASSSSGGALYEQYF
TRBJ1-4,TRBV14,.,.,TGTGCCAGCAGCCAAGATCTGGTGTCGCAACTGTTTTTT,CASSQDLVSQLFF
TRBJ1-5,TRBV13,TRBD1,.,TGTGCCAGCAGCTTAGGCCTCTCAGGGGGAAATCAGCCCCAGCATTTT,CASSLGLSGGNQPQHF
TRBJ1-5,TRBV6-6,.,.,TGTGCCAGCAGTAGACAGTTCAATAGCAATCAGCCCCAGCATTTT,CASSRQFNSNQPQHF
TRBJ2-3,TRBV6-1,TRBD2,.,TGTGCCAGCAGTGCCAGAGTAGCGGGGGGGCCGTCAGATACGCAGTATTTT,CASSARVAGGPSDTQYF
TRBJ2-2,TRBV19,TRBD2,.,TGTGCCAGTAGTCTTAGCGGGGGTTACACCGGGGAGCTGTTTTTT,CASSLSGGYTGELFF
TRBJ2-1,TRBV10-1,.,.,TGCGCCACCGGGGGAGACAGCCCTGAGCAGTTCTTC,CATGGDSPEQFF
TRBJ2-3,TRBV7-9,.,.,TGTGCCAGCAGCTTAGGGGGACCAGATACGCAGTATTTT,CASSLGGPDTQYF